This TCR beta chain came from a study of T cell changes during pregnancy in multiple sclerosis (dated by TCRdb to 2018 to 2020). Looking at the study overall: The study looked at changes in the T cell repertoire across pregnancy in women with multiple sclerosis.

The library was obtained by the immunoSEQ multiplex PCR assay. This immuneACCESS table, as held by TCRdb, lists in-frame sequences with V and J called but not all clones. Of the missing ones, under half trace to an unresolved V gene in checked studies; the others have no known cause. The sample yields about 40,000 clones; about 94% were counted once. Of the sample, around 1.6% is held by the ten largest clones. A distance of 11 bases separates the germline ends of V and J, which lose 5 bases and 0 bases respectively. The CDR3 goes from the cysteine to the phenylalanine over 15 residues. Only CDR3 DNA is held: 45 bases, read in frame from base 1. According to the germline V gene, CDR1 reads SGHTA and CDR2 reads FQGNSA. Regarding this clone: Its binding antigen is unknown. Per-base qualities were not stored, and no clone one base away is much larger.

The source was peripheral blood, collected in the third trimester of pregnancy. Recombination joined TRBV7-2 with TRBJ1-3, with an unclear D gene assignment. This TCR came from a female donor with multiple sclerosis, enrolled in a pregnancy study. The sequenced DNA: TGTGCCAGCAGCCCGCGAACGCCCTCTGGAAACACCATATATTTT. The resulting protein is CASSPRTPSGNTIYF.